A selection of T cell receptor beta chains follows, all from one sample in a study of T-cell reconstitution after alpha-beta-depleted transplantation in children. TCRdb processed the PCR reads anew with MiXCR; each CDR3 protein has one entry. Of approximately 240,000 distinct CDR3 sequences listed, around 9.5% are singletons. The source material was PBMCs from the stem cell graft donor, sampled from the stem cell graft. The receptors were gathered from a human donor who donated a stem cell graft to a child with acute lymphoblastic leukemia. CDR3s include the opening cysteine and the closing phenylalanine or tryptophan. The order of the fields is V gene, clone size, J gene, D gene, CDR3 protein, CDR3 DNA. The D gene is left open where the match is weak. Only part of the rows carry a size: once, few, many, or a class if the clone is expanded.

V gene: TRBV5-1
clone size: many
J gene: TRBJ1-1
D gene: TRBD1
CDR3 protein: CASSTNVRGEAFF
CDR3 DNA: TGCGCCAGCAGCACGAACGTCAGGGGGGAAGCTTTCTTT

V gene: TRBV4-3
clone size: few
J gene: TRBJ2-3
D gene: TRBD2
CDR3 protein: CASSQDLLGGGGTDTQYF
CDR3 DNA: TGCGCCAGCAGCCAAGACCTCTTGGGCGGGGGAGGAACAGATACGCAGTATTTT

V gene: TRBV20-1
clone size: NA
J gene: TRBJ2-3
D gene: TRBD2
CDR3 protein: CSARPSGGAGRDTQYF
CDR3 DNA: TGCAGTGCTAGGCCTAGCGGGGGGGCCGGGAGAGATACGCAGTATTTT

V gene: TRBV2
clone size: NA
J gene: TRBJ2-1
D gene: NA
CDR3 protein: CASRGGLLPFDNEQFF
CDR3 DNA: TGTGCCAGCAGAGGAGGATTACTCCCCTTTGACAATGAGCAGTTCTTC

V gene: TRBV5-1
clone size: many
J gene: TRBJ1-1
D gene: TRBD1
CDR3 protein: CASSPTGLNTEAFF
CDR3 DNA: TGCGCCAGCAGCCCGACAGGGCTGAACACTGAAGCTTTCTTT

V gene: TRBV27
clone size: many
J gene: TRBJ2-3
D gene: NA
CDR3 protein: CASSGITDTQYF
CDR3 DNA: TGTGCCAGCAGTGGCATAACAGATACGCAGTATTTT

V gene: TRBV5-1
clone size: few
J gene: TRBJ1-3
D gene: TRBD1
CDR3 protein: CASSQDRGLSGNTIYF
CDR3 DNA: TGCGCCAGCAGCCAGGACAGGGGGCTTTCTGGAAACACCATATATTTT

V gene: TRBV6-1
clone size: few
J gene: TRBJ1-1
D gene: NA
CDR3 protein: CASSTGAEGKAFF
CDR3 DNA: TGTGCCAGCAGCACCGGGGCGGAAGGCAAAGCTTTCTTT

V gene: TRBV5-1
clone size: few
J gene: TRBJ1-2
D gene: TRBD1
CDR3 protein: CASSPGTGGTGGYTF
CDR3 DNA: TGCGCCAGCAGCCCTGGGACAGGGGGAACGGGTGGCTACACCTTC

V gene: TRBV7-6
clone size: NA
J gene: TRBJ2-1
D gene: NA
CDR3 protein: CASSSNKEQFF
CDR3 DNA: TGTGCCAGCAGCTCAAATAAGGAGCAGTTCTTC

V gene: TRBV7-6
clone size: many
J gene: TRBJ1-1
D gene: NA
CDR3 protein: CASSRPLGLNTEAFF
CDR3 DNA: TGTGCCAGCAGCCGTCCTTTGGGGTTGAACACTGAAGCTTTCTTT

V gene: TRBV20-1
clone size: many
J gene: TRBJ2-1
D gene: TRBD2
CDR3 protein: CSARSGGLYNEQFF
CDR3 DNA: TGCAGTGCTCGTTCGGGGGGGCTATACAATGAGCAGTTCTTC

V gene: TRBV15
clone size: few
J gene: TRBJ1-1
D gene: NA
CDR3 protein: CATSREEFEAFF
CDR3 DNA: TGTGCCACCAGCAGAGAGGAGTTTGAAGCTTTCTTT

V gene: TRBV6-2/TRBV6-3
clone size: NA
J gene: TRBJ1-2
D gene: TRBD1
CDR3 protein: CASRTKNLLGTGYGYTF
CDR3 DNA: TGTGCCAGCAGAACAAAGAACTTGCTCGGGACAGGCTATGGCTACACCTTC

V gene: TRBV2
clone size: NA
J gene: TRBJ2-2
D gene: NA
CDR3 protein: CASSQTGAENTGELFF
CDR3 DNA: TGTGCCAGCAGCCAGACTGGTGCGGAGAACACCGGGGAGCTGTTTTTT

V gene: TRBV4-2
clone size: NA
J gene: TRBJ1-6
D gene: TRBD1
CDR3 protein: CASSPDRDNSPLHF
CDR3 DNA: TGTGCCAGCAGCCCGGACAGGGACAATTCACCCCTCCACTTT

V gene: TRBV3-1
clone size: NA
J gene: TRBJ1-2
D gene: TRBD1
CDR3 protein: CASSHGQGVGGYTF
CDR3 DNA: TGTGCCAGCAGTCATGGACAGGGTGTGGGTGGCTACACCTTC

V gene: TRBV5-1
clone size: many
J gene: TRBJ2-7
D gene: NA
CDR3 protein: CASSLQGATYEQYF
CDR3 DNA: TGCGCCAGCAGCTTACAGGGTGCGACCTACGAGCAGTACTTC

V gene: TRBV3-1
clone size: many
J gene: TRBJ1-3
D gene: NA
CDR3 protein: CASSQDWGASGNTIYF
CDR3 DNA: TGTGCCAGCAGCCAAGATTGGGGGGCGTCTGGAAACACCATATATTTT

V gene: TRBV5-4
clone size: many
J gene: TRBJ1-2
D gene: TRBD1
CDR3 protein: CASSAGQGTYGYTF
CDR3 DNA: TGTGCCAGCAGCGCAGGACAGGGGACTTATGGCTACACCTTC

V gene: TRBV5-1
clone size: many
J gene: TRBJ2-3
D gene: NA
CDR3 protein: CASSLRYGDTQYF
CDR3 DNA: TGCGCCAGCAGCTTGCGGTACGGAGATACGCAGTATTTT

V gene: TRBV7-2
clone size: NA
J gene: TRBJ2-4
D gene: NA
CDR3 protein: CASSLEYDTNIQYF
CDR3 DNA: TGTGCCAGCAGCTTAGAGTACGATACAAACATTCAGTACTTC

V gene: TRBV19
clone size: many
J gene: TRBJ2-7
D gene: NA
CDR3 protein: CASSIAAGVYEQYF
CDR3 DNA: TGTGCCAGTAGTATAGCGGCAGGGGTCTACGAGCAGTACTTC

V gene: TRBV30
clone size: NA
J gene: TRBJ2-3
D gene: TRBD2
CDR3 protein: CAWSLLLAGTDTQYF
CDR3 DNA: TGTGCCTGGAGTCTTCTATTAGCGGGTACAGATACGCAGTATTTT

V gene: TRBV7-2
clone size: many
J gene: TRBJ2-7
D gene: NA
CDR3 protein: CASSSIEYEQYF
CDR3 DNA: TGTGCCAGCAGCTCCATCGAGTACGAGCAGTACTTC

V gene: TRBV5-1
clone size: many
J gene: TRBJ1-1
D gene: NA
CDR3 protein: CASSFRGAGTEAFF
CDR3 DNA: TGCGCCAGCAGCTTTCGGGGGGCAGGCACTGAAGCTTTCTTT

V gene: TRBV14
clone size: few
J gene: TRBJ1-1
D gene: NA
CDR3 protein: CASSQDYRSTEAFF
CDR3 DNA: TGTGCCAGCAGCCAAGATTACAGGAGTACTGAAGCTTTCTTT

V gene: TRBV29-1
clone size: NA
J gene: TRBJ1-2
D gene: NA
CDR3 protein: CSDWTALYGYTF
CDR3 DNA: TGCAGTGATTGGACAGCCCTATATGGCTACACCTTC

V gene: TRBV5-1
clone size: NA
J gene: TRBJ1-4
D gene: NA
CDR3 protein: CASSFTSATNEKLFF
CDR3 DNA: TGCGCCAGCAGCTTTACATCAGCAACTAATGAAAAACTGTTTTTT

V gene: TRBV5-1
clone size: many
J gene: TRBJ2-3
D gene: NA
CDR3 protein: CASSLGRGLDTQYF
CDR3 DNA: TGCGCCAGCAGCTTGGGACGGGGGTTGGATACGCAGTATTTT

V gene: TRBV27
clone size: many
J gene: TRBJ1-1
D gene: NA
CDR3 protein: CASSYAAQAEAFF
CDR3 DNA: TGTGCCAGCAGTTACGCTGCCCAGGCTGAAGCTTTCTTT

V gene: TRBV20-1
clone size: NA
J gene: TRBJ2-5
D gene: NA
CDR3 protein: CSARSRMGLPLRETQYF
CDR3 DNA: TGCAGTGCTAGATCAAGGATGGGACTGCCGCTTAGGGAGACCCAGTACTTC

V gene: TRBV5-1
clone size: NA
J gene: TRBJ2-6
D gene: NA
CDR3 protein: CASGSESGANVLTF
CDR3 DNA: TGCGCCAGCGGATCCGAGTCTGGGGCCAACGTCCTGACTTTC

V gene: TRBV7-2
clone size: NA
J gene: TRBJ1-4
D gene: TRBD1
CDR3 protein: CASSLAHPTRRTGRKLFF
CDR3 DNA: TGTGCCAGCAGCTTAGCTCATCCAACACGTCGGACAGGGCGAAAACTGTTTTTT

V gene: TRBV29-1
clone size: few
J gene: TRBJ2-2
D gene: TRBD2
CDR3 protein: CSVEISSGGTGELFF
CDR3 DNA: TGCAGCGTTGAAATCTCTAGCGGGGGCACCGGGGAGCTGTTTTTT

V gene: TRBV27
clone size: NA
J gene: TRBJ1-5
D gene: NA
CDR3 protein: CASSFRGPGPNYSNQPQHF
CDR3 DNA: TGTGCCAGCAGTTTTCGGGGCCCTGGCCCAAACTATAGCAATCAGCCCCAGCATTTT

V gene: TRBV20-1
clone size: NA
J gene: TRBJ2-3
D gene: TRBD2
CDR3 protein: CSVHGGLARDTQYF
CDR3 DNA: TGCAGTGTCCACGGGGGACTAGCGCGGGATACGCAGTATTTT

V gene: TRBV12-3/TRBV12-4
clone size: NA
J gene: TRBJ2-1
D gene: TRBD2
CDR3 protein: CASSASGRGNEQFF
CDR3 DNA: TGTGCCAGCAGCGCCAGCGGGCGGGGGAATGAGCAGTTCTTC

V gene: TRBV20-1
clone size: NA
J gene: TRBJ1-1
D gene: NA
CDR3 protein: CSARAPGVLYTEAFF
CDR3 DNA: TGCAGTGCTAGAGCCCCAGGGGTTCTTTACACTGAAGCTTTCTTT

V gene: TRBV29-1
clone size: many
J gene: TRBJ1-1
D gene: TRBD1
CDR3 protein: CSVHRGDGTEAFF
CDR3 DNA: TGCAGCGTTCACAGGGGGGATGGCACTGAAGCTTTCTTT

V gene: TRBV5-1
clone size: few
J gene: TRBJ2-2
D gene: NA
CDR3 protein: CASSLAAYTGELFF
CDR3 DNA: TGCGCCAGCAGCTTGGCAGCGTACACCGGGGAGCTGTTTTTT

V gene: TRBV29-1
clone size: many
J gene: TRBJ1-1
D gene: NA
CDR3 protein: CSVEKGTTEAFF
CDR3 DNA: TGCAGCGTTGAAAAGGGAACCACTGAAGCTTTCTTT

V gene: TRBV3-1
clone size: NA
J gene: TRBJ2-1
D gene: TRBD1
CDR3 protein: CASSQKDRPGNEQFF
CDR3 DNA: TGTGCCAGCAGCCAGAAGGACAGGCCGGGCAATGAGCAGTTCTTC

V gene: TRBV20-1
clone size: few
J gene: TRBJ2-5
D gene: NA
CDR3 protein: CSASGTAETQYF
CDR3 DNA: TGCAGTGCTAGTGGGACGGCGGAGACCCAGTACTTC

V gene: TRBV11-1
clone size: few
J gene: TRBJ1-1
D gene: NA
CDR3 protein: CASSPPHRSKDSNTEAFF
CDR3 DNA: TGTGCCAGCAGCCCCCCTCATCGCTCCAAGGACTCAAACACTGAAGCTTTCTTT

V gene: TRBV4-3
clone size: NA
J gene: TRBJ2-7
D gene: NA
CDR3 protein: CASSQDSMGPGEQYF
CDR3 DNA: TGCGCCAGCAGCCAAGATAGCATGGGACCGGGGGAGCAGTACTTC

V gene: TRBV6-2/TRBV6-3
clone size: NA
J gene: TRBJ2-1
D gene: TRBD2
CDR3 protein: CASSRGVGGSYNEQFF
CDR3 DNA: TGTGCCAGCAGTCGCGGCGTCGGGGGGTCCTACAATGAGCAGTTCTTC

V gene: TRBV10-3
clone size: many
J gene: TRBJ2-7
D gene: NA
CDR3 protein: CAISESTREQYF
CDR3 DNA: TGTGCCATCAGTGAGTCGACCCGCGAGCAGTACTTC

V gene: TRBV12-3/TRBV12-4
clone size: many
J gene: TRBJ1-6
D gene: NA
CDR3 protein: CATTASSYNSPLHF
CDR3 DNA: TGTGCCACCACCGCCAGCTCCTATAATTCACCCCTCCACTTT